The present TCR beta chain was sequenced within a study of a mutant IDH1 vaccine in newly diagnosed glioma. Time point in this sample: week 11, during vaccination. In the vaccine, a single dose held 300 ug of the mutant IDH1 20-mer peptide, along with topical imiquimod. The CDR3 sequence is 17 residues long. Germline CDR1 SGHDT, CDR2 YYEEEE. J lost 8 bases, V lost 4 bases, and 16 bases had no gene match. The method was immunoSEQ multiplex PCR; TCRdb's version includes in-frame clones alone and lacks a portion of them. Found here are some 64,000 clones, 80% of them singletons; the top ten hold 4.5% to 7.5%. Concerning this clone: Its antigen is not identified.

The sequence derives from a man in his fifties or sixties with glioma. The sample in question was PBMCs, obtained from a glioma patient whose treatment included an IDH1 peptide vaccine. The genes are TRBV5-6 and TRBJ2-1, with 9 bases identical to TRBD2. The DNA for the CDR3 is TGTGCCAGCAGCCCAGTTCGAGGTCTAGCGGGGACGGATGAGCAGTTCTTC. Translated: CASSPVRGLAGTDEQFF.